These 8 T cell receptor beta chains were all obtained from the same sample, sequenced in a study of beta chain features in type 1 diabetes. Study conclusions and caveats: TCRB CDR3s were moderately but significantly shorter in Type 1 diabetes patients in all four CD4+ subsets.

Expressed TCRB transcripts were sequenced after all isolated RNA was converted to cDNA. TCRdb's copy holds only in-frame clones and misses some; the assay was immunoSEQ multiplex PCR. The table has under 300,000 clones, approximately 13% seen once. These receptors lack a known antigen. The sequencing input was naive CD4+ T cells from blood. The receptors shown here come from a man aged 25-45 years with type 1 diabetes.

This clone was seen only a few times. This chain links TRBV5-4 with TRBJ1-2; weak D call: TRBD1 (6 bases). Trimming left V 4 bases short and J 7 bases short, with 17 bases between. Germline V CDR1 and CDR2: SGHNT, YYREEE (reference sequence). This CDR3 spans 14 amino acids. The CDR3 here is CASSKPTGTGGYTF. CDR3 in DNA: TGTGCCAGCAGCAAACCAACAGGGACGGGTGGCTACACCTTC.

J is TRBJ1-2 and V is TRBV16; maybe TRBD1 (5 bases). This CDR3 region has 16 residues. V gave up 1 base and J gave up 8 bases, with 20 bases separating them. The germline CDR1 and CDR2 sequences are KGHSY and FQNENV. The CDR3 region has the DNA TGTGCCAGCAGCCAATTCCTCCAGGTGGGCAGGGCCGGCTACACCTTC. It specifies CASSQFLQVGRAGYTF.

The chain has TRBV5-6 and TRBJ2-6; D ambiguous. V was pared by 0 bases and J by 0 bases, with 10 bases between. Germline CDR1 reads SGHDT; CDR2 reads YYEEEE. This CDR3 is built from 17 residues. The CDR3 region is CASSLVSASSGANVLTF. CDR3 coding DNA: TGTGCCAGCAGCTTGGTCTCCGCTAGCTCTGGGGCCAACGTCCTGACTTTC.

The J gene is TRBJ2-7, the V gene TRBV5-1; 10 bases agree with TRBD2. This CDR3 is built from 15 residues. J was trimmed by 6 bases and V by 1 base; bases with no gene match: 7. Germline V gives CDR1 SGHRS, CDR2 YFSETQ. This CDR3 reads CASSLPPSGSGEQYF. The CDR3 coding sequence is TGCGCCAGCAGCTTGCCGCCTAGCGGGAGCGGCGAGCAGTACTTC.

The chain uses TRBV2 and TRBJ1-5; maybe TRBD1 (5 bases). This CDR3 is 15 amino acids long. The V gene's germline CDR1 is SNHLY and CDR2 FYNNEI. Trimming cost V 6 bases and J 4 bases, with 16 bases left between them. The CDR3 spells CASRETAPWNQPQHF. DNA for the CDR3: TGTGCCAGCAGAGAGACAGCACCCTGGAATCAGCCCCAGCATTTT.

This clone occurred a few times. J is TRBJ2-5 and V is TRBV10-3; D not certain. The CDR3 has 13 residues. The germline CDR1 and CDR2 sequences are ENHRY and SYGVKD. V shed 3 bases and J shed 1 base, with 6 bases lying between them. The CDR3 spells CAISDQAQETQYF. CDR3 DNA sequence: TGTGCCATCAGTGACCAAGCCCAAGAGACCCAGTACTTC.

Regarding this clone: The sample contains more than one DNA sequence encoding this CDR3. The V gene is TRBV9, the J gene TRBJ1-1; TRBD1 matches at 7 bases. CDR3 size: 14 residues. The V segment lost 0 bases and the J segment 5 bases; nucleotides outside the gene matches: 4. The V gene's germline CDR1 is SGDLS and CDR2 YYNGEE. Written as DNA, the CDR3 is TGTGCCAGCAGCGTAGGACAGGGTGGAACTGAAGCTTTCTTT. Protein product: CASSVGQGGTEAFF.

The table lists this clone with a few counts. The CDR3 sequence: CASSLEGQANYGYTF. CDR3 sequence (DNA): TGTGCCAGCAGCTTGGAGGGACAGGCTAACTATGGCTACACCTTC. The V call is TRBV5-4, the J call TRBJ1-2, with 8 bases fitting TRBD1. Germline trimming cut 0 bases from V and 0 bases from J; bases unmatched to any gene: 1. The germline V gene has CDR1 SGHNT and CDR2 YYREEE (reference sequence). CDR3 length: 15 amino acids.